Listed here are 18 T cell receptor beta chains from one sample, sequenced in a study of T cell changes during pregnancy in multiple sclerosis. TCRdb keeps only in-frame clones here, not all; method: immunoSEQ multiplex PCR. The data show approximately 70,000 clones, around nine tenths seen once. Here the sequenced sample was peripheral blood, taken in the third trimester of pregnancy. These receptors were collected from a female donor with multiple sclerosis, enrolled in a pregnancy study.

This clone was seen only once. This chain uses TRBV4-1 with TRBJ2-5, with TRBD2 matching over 8 bases. Germline V gene data show CDR1 as MGHRA and CDR2 as YSYEKL. The CDR3 contains 16 residues. V shed 4 bases, J shed 5 bases, and the junction held 12 bases outside the gene matches. DNA for the CDR3: TGCGCCAGCAGCCTGGGGAGTAGCGGGATCTTGGAGACCCAGTACTTC. Its translation: CASSLGSSGILETQYF.

The chain has TRBV7-9 and TRBJ1-1; a possible D gene is TRBD1 (6 bases). The ends were cut back, 2 bases at V and 4 bases at J, with 11 bases in the middle. This CDR3 is built from 14 residues. Per the germline V gene, CDR1 is SEHNR and CDR2 is FQNEAQ (reference sequence). The CDR3 DNA is TGTGCCAGCAGCTTAACATTACAGGGCACTGAAGCTTTCTTT. As protein: CASSLTLQGTEAFF.

The V and J genes are TRBV28 and TRBJ2-6, with 7 bases aligning to TRBD1. Looked up from germline, CDR1 is MDHEN and CDR2 is SYDVKM. Germline trimming cut 6 bases from V and 2 bases from J; bases unmatched to any gene: 10. This CDR3 is built from 17 residues. CDR3 in amino acids: CASRTPRGMAGANVLTF. The CDR3, as DNA: TGTGCCAGCAGGACCCCCAGGGGGATGGCTGGGGCCAACGTCCTGACTTTC.

This clone was detected only once. The J gene is TRBJ2-1, the V gene TRBV7-2; 8 bases are a match to TRBD1. CDR1 is SGHTA, CDR2 FQGNSA, per germline. This CDR3 region has 14 residues. The ends lost 3 bases at V and 5 bases at J; junction bases unmatched: 3. CDR3 bases: TGTGCCAGCAGCTTCGGACAGGGCAACAATGAGCAGTTCTTC. It specifies CASSFGQGNNEQFF.

This chain connects TRBV19 to TRBJ2-1; a possible D gene is TRBD2 (6 bases). Germline CDR1 reads LNHDA; CDR2 reads SQIVND (reference sequence). The CDR3 spans 17 residues. V lost 7 bases and J 4 bases, leaving 23 bases between the germline ends. The CDR3 protein is CASTKAPRLGEYNEQFF. The CDR3 coding sequence is TGTGCCAGTACCAAAGCCCCCCGACTAGGGGAATACAATGAGCAGTTCTTC.

The gene calls are TRBV7-2 and TRBJ2-5; 9 bases agree with TRBD1. Germline V CDR1 and CDR2: SGHTA, FQGNSA. V lost 3 bases to trimming and J lost 7 bases; unmatched junction nucleotides: 12. The CDR3 has 16 amino acids. The CDR3 sequence: CASSFEPGTGSGTQYF. CDR3 nucleotide sequence: TGTGCCAGCAGCTTCGAACCCGGGACAGGGAGTGGGACCCAGTACTTC.

This chain connects TRBV19 to TRBJ1-4; D gene ambiguous. Germline values: CDR1 LNHDA, CDR2 SQIVND (reference sequence). The CDR3 loop spans 14 amino acids. The V end lost 6 bases, the J end lost 1 base, and 9 bases lay between the germline ends. The DNA for the CDR3 is TGTGCCAGTAGAAACGGAGGAACTAATGAAAAACTGTTTTTT. Translation gives CASRNGGTNEKLFF.

The chain recombines TRBV19 with TRBJ2-1; 12 nucleotides match TRBD1. J was trimmed by 9 bases and V by 5 bases; bases with no gene match: 5. In germline, CDR1 is LNHDA, CDR2 SQIVND (reference sequence). CDR3 length: 14 amino acids. The CDR3 region is CASSFGTGGFEQFF. CDR3 nucleotides: TGTGCCAGTAGTTTCGGGACAGGGGGCTTTGAGCAGTTCTTC.

V is TRBV5-1 and J is TRBJ2-1; D is possibly TRBD2 (5 bases). V dropped 1 base and J dropped 7 bases, with 15 bases sitting between them. This CDR3 region has 15 residues. Germline V CDR1 and CDR2: SGHRS, YFSETQ. CDR3 DNA: TGCGCCAGCAGCTTGCCCGGGAACCTCGGGAATGAGCAGTTCTTC. Protein: CASSLPGNLGNEQFF.

The chain uses TRBV27 and TRBJ1-5; 12 nucleotides agree with TRBD1. V was clipped by 7 bases and J by 7 bases; unmatched bases: 5. The CDR3 is made up of 14 amino acids. Germline loops: CDR1 MNHEY, CDR2 SMNVEV (reference sequence). CDR3 DNA sequence: TGTGCCAGCACTGGGACAGGGGGCGGCCAGCCCCAGCATTTT. This encodes CASTGTGGGQPQHF.

V usage is TRBV5-4 and J usage is TRBJ2-2, with 9 bases that match TRBD1. This CDR3 has 15 amino acids. V gave up 5 bases and J gave up 5 bases; unmatched junction bases: 7. Germline V lookup: CDR1 SGHNT, CDR2 YYREEE (reference sequence). DNA of the CDR3: TGTGCCAGCAGACCTCGACAGGGGGGGACCGGGGAGCTGTTTTTT. Encoded protein: CASRPRQGGTGELFF.

The genes are TRBV6-1 and TRBJ2-3; a possible D gene is TRBD2 (6 bases). Deletions cut 0 bases from V and 3 bases from J, with 19 bases between. Germline V gives CDR1 MNHNS, CDR2 SASEGT. The CDR3 has 18 amino acids. The chain's CDR3 is CASSEAGLTTKLTDTQYF. The CDR3, as DNA: TGTGCCAGCAGTGAAGCGGGACTGACAACCAAATTAACAGATACGCAGTATTTT.

This clone was counted once. CDR3 sequence (DNA): TGTGCCAGCAGTGGCCTACTAGCGGGAAATTTTGATGAGCAGTTCTTC. Residues: CASSGLLAGNFDEQFF. The chain combines TRBV2 with TRBJ2-1; 10 bases line up with TRBD2. The J segment lost 8 bases and the V segment lost 4 bases, leaving 11 bases of the junction unmatched. CDR3 length: 16 residues. In germline, CDR1 is SNHLY, CDR2 FYNNEI.

The rearrangement uses TRBV28 and TRBJ1-5, with 8 nucleotides matching TRBD1. The trim removed 2 bases at V and 6 bases at J, leaving 3 bases unmatched. This CDR3 comprises 14 residues. Germline CDR1 MDHEN, CDR2 SYDVKM. The CDR3 sequence: CASSLDRGTQPQHF. The CDR3 DNA is TGTGCCAGCAGTTTAGACAGGGGAACTCAGCCCCAGCATTTT.

DNA for the CDR3: TGTGCCAGCAGTCGACTCCAGGGGAATAATGAAAAACTGTTTTTT. This translates into CASSRLQGNNEKLFF. The chain employs TRBV27 and TRBJ1-4; tentatively, D is TRBD1 (6 bases). The CDR3 sequence is 15 residues long. V was trimmed by 5 bases and J by 4 bases, leaving 14 bases between them. Looked up from germline, CDR1 is MNHEY and CDR2 is SMNVEV (reference sequence).

This CDR3 is CAISFDRENTIYF. CDR3 sequence (DNA): TGTGCCATCAGTTTTGACAGGGAGAACACCATATATTTT. This chain joins TRBV10-3 and TRBJ1-3, with 7 bases fitting TRBD1. Germline V gene sequence: CDR1 ENHRY, CDR2 SYGVKD. The CDR3 spans 13 residues. J lost 7 bases, V lost 5 bases, and 5 bases had no gene match.

The chain uses TRBV7-3 and TRBJ2-1; perhaps TRBD2 as D (6 bases). The CDR3 length is 13 residues. Germline V gene data show CDR1 as SGHTA and CDR2 as FQGTGA. Trimming removed 2 bases from V and 6 bases from J, with 8 bases in between. In DNA form, the CDR3 reads TGTGCCAGCAGCTTAGGAGGGCCCAATGAGCAGTTCTTC. Its translation: CASSLGGPNEQFF.

The chain joins TRBV28 to TRBJ1-2, with D possibly TRBD1 on 6 matching bases. V was pared by 1 base and J by 1 base, with 10 bases between. The CDR3 runs 15 residues. Germline CDR1 is MDHEN and CDR2 is SYDVKM. CDR3 nucleotides: TGTGCCAGCAGTTTATTGCTACAGGGTAACTATGGCTACACCTTC. The encoded protein is CASSLLLQGNYGYTF.